This T cell receptor (beta chain) was documented in a study of T cell changes during pregnancy in multiple sclerosis. Data came from immunoSEQ multiplex PCR; TCRdb stores just in-frame clones and leaves some out. There are about 88,000 clones in the sample; 80% to 95% occur only once, and over 1.5% lies in the top ten. Germline V gene lookup returns CDR1 SGDLS and CDR2 YYNGEE. V was trimmed by 0 bases and J by 6 bases, leaving 14 bases between them. The CDR3 runs 15 residues. The chain couples TRBV9 to TRBJ2-3, with a possible D match to TRBD1 (6 bases). This TCR derives from a female donor with multiple sclerosis, enrolled in a pregnancy study. The sequencing used peripheral blood, collected in the first trimester of pregnancy. The CDR3 nucleotides are TGTGCCAGCAGCGTAGCAGGGGATAATTCCGATACGCAGTATTTT. This encodes CASSVAGDNSDTQYF.